The 4 T cell receptor beta chains below come from one sample, sequenced in a study (TCRdb year 2016). Library prep was done by RT-PCR. The sample was run on an Illumina MiSeq. TCRdb cleaned the public reads at Q25 with fastp, built clones with MiXCR and kept in-frame beta chains. Rows with a matching CDR3 protein are joined into one entry that keeps the most common DNA and genes. Present in this sample are hundreds of thousands of distinct CDR3 sequences, approximately 15% of which were seen just once. About 3.9% of the sample is taken by the ten largest. Material: memory CD4+ T cells from blood. Every receptor here comes from a female donor in good health, serving as a healthy control.

This clonotype was seen at least ten times. The gene calls are TRBV6-4 and TRBJ2-1; D is unclear. The V and J ends lost 6 bases and 3 bases respectively, with 18 bases between them. The CDR3 consists of 16 residues. Germline CDR1 reads MRHNA; CDR2 reads SNTAGT. The CDR3 region has the DNA TGTGCCAGCAGCCCCCGTGGTAGTGCCGTCTACAATGAGCAGTTCTTC. This sequence encodes CASSPRGSAVYNEQFF.

This clonotype was recorded a few times. The chain carries TRBV20-1 and TRBJ2-1; 8 nucleotides line up with TRBD2. The CDR3 has 14 amino acids. Per germline, CDR1 DFQATT and CDR2 SNEGSKA (reference sequence). With 2 bases clipped from V and 9 bases from J, the junction kept 9 bases outside the gene matches. The CDR3 here is CSARRGLEGGEQFF. The CDR3 bases are TGCAGTGCTAGACGGGGACTAGAAGGGGGTGAGCAGTTCTTC.

Only a few counts were recorded for this clonotype. This chain joins TRBV28 and TRBJ2-7, with D possibly being TRBD1 or TRBD2 (5 bases each). V lost 5 bases, J lost 5 bases, and 7 bases lay in between. From germline, CDR1 is MDHEN and CDR2 SYDVKM. The CDR3 spans 11 residues. CDR3 in amino acids: CASSRGHEQYF. In DNA form, the CDR3 reads TGTGCCAGCAGTCGGGGACACGAGCAGTACTTC.

This clonotype was counted between two and nine times. V gene TRBV27 combines with J gene TRBJ2-7, with 10 bases matching TRBD2. The CDR3 totals 14 residues. V trimming: 5 bases; J trimming: 2 bases; junction bases outside the gene matches: 3. Germline CDR1 and CDR2: MNHEY and SMNVEV (reference sequence). CDR3 DNA sequence: TGTGCCAGCAGTAAGCGGGAGGGCCCCTACGAGCAGTACTTC. Protein product: CASSKREGPYEQYF.